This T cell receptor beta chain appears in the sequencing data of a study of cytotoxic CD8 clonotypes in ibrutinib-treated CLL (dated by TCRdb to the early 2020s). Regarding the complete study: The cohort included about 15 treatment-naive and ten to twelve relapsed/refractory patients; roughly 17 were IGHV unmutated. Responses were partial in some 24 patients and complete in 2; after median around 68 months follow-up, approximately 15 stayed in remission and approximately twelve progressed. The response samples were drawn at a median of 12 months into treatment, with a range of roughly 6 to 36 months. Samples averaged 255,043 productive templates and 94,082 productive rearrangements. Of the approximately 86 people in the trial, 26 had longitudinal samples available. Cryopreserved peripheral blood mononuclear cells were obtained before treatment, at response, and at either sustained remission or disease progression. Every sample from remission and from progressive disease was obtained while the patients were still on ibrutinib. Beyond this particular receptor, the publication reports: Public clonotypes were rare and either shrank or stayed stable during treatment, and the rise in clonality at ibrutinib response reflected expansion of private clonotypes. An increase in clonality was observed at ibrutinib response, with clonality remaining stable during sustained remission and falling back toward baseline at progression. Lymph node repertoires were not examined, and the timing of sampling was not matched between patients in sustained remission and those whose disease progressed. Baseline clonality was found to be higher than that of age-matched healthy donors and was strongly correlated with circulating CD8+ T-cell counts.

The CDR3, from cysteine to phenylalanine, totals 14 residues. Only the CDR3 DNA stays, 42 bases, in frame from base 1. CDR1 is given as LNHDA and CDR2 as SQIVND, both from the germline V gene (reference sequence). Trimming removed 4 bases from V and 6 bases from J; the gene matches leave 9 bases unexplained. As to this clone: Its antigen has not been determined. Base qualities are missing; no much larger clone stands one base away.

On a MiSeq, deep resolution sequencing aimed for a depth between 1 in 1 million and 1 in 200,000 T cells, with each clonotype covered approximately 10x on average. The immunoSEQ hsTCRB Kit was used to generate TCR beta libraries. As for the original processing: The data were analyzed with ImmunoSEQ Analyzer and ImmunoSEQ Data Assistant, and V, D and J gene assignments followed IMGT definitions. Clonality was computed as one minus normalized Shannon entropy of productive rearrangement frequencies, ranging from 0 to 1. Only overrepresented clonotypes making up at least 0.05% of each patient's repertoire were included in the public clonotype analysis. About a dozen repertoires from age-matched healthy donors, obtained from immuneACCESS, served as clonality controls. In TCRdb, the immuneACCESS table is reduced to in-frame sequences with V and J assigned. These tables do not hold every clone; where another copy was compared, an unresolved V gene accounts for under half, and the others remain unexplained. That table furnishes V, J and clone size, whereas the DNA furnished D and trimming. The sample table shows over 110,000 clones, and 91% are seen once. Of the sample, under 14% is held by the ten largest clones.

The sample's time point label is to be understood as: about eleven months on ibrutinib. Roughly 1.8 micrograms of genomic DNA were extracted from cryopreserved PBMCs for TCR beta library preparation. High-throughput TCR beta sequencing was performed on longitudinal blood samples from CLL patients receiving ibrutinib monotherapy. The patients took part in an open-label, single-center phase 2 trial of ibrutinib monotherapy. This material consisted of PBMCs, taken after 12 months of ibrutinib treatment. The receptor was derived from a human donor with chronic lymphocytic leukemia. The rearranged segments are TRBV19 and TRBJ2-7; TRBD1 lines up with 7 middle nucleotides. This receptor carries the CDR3 CASSKRDSLSEQYF. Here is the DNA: TGTGCCAGTAGTAAGAGGGACAGCCTGTCCGAGCAGTACTTC.